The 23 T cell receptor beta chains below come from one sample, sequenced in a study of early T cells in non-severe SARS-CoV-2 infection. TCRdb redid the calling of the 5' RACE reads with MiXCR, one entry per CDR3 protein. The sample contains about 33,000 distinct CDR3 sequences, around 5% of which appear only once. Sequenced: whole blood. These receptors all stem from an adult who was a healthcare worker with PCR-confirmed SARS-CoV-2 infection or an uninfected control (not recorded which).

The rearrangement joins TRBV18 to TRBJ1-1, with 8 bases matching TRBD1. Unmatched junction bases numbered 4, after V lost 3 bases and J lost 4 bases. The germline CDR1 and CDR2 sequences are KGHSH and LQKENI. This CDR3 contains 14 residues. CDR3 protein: CASSPNTGGTEAFF. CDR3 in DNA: TGTGCCAGCTCACCGAATACAGGGGGCACTGAAGCTTTCTTT.

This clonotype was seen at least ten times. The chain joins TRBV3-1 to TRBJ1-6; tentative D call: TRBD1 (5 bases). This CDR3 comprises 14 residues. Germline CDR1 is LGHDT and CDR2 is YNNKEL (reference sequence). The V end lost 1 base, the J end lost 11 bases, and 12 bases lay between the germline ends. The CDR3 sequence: CASSQGRWGAPLHF. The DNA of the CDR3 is TGTGCCAGCAGCCAAGGTCGATGGGGGGCACCCCTCCACTTT.

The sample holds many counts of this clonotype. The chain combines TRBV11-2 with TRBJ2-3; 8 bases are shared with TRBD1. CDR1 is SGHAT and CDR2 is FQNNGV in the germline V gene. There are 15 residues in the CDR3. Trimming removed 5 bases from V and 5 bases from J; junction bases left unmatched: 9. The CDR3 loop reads CASSHRQGLGDTQYF. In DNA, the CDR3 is TGTGCCAGCAGCCACCGACAGGGGCTCGGAGATACGCAGTATTTT.

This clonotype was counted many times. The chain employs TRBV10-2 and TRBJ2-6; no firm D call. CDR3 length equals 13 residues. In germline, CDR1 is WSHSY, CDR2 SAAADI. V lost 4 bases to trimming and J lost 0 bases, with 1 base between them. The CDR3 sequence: CASSGSGANVLTF. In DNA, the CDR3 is TGCGCCAGCAGTGGCTCTGGGGCCAACGTCCTGACTTTC.

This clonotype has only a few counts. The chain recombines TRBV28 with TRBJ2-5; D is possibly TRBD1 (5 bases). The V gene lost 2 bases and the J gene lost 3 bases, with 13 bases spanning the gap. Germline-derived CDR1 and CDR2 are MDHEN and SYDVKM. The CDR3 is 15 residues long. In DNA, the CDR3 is TGTGCCAGCAGTTTAATAGGGGCCGGCGAAGAGACCCAGTACTTC. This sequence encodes CASSLIGAGEETQYF.

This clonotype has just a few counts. CDR3 nucleotides: TGTGCCAGCTCACCACGGTTTGGGGACACCGGGGAGCTGTTTTTT. Protein sequence: CASSPRFGDTGELFF. The chain has TRBV18 and TRBJ2-2; D gene ambiguous. Germline CDR1 KGHSH, CDR2 LQKENI. This CDR3 region has 15 residues. V gave up 1 base and J gave up 3 bases, with 9 bases separating them.

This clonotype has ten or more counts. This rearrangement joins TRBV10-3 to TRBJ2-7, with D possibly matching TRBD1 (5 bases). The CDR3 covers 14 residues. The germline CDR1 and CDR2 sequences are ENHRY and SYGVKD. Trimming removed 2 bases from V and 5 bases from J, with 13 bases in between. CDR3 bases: TGTGCCATCAGTGAGGGGGCCCATACGGACGAGCAGTACTTC. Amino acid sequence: CAISEGAHTDEQYF.

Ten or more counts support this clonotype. Here the CDR3 reads CASSDRTRVDEQFF. DNA for the CDR3: TGTGCCAGCAGCGACCGGACTAGGGTGGATGAGCAGTTCTTC. The chain carries TRBV11-1 and TRBJ2-1; 7 bases match TRBD2. Germline V gene lookup returns CDR1 SGHAT and CDR2 FQDESV (reference sequence). The CDR3 length is 14 residues. The V and J ends lost 5 bases and 8 bases, in that order; junction bases with no gene match: 9.

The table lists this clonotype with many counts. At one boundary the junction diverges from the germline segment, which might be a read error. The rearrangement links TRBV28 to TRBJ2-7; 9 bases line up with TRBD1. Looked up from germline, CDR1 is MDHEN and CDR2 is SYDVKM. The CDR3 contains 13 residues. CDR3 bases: TGTGCCAGCAGTTTAGATCGCCGGGACAGGGAGCGCTTC. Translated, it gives CASSLDRRDRERF.

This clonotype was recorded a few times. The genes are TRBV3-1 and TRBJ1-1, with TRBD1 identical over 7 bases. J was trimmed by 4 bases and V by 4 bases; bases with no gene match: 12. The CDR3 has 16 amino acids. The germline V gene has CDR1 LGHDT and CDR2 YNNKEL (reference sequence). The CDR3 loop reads CASSLSYRGGSTEAFF. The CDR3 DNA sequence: TGTGCCAGCAGCCTCTCCTACAGGGGCGGGAGCACTGAAGCTTTCTTT.

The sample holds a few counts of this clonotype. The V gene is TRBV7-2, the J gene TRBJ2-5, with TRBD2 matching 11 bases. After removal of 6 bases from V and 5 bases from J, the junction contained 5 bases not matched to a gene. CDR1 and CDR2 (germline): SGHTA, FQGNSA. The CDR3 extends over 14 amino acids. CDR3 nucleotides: TGTGCCAGCAGTCGACTAGCGGGGAGGGAGACCCAGTACTTC. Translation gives CASSRLAGRETQYF.

Here the CDR3 DNA reads TGTGCCAGCAGCTTAGGAGGGACAGGGAATCCCTTTAGCTCCTACGAGCAGTACTTC. Protein: CASSLGGTGNPFSSYEQYF. This chain connects TRBV7-8 to TRBJ2-7; 9 positions agree with TRBD1. CDR1 is SGHVS, CDR2 FQNEAQ, per germline. V trimming: 1 base; J trimming: 0 bases; junction bases outside the gene matches: 13. This CDR3 comprises 19 residues.

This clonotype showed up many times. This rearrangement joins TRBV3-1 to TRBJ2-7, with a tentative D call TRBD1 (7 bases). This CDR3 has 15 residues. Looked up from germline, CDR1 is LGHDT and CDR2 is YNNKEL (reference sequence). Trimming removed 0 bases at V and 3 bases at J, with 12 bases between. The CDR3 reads CASSQDQGGLYEQYF. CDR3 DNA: TGTGCCAGCAGCCAAGACCAGGGGGGCCTCTACGAGCAGTACTTC.

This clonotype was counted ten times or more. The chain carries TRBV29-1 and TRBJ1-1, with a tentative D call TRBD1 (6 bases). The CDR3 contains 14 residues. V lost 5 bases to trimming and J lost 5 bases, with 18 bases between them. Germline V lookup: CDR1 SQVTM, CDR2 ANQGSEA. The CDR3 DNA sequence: TGCAGCGTTATAGATCGGGGGGCTAGGACTGAAGCTTTCTTT. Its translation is CSVIDRGARTEAFF.

The CDR3 sequence: CASSPKERLAAEQFF. The CDR3 DNA reads TGTGCCAGCAGTCCTAAAGAGAGACTAGCAGCTGAGCAGTTCTTC. The V and J genes are TRBV7-9 and TRBJ2-1; 7 bases are shared with TRBD2. This CDR3 has 15 residues. With 6 bases clipped from V and 9 bases from J, the junction kept 14 bases outside the gene matches. In germline, CDR1 is SEHNR, CDR2 FQNEAQ (reference sequence).

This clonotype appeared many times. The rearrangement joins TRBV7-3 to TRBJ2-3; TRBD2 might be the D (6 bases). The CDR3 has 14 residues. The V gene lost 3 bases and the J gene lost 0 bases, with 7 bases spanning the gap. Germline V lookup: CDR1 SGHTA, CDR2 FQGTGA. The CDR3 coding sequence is TGTGCCAGCAGCTTTGGGGGGAGCACAGATACGCAGTATTTT. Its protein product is CASSFGGSTDTQYF.

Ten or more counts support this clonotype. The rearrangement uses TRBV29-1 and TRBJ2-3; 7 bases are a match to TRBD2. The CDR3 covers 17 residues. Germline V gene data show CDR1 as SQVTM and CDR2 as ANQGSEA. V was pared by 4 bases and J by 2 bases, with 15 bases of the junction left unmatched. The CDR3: CSVGGVTKRGLTDTQYF. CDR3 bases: TGCAGCGTTGGTGGTGTAACTAAGCGGGGCCTCACAGATACGCAGTATTTT.

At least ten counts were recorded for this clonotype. CDR3: CASGRLWDTGELFF. The CDR3 bases are TGTGCCAGCGGGCGGTTGTGGGACACCGGGGAGCTGTTTTTT. This sequence joins TRBV6-5 and TRBJ2-2; D uncertain. The CDR3 is 14 amino acids. Per germline, CDR1 MNHEY and CDR2 SVGAGI. The V end lost 8 bases, the J end lost 3 bases, and 13 bases lay between the germline ends.

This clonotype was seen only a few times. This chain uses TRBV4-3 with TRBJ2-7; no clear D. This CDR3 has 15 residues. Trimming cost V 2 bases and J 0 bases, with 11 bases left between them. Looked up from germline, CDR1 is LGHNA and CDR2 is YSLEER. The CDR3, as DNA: TGCGCCAGCAGCCAATCTACCGGGTCCTCCTACGAGCAGTACTTC. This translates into CASSQSTGSSYEQYF.

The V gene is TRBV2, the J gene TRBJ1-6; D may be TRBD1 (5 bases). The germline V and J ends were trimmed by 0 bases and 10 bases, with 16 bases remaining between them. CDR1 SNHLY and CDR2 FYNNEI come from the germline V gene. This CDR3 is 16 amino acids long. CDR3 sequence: CASSEARGGKESPLHF. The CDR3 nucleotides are TGTGCCAGCAGTGAAGCGCGGGGGGGAAAAGAGTCACCCCTCCACTTT.

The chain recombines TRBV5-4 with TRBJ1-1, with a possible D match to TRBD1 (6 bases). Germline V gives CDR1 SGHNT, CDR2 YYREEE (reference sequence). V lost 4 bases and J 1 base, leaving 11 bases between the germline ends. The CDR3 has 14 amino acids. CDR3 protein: CASSTGQSNTEAFF. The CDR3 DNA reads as TGTGCCAGCAGCACGGGACAATCGAACACTGAAGCTTTCTTT.

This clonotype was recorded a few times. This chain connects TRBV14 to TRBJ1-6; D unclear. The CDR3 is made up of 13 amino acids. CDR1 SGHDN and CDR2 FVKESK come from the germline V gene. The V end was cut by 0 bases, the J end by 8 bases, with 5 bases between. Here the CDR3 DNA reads TGTGCCAGCAGCCAAGATATTCATTCACCCCTCCACTTT. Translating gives CASSQDIHSPLHF.

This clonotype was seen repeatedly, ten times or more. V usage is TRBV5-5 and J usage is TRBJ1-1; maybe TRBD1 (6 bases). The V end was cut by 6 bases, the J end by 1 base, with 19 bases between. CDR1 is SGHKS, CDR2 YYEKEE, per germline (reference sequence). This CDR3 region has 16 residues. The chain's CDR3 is CASKVSLTGRNTEAFF. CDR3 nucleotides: TGTGCCAGCAAGGTGTCGTTAACAGGGCGGAACACTGAAGCTTTCTTT.